Listed below are T cell receptor beta chains from one sample, sequenced in a study of T cell repertoires in cytomegalovirus infection. TCRdb ran MiXCR on the reads and lists one entry per CDR3 protein. This sample has around 440,000 distinct CDR3 sequences, with over 9% found just once. Sequencing was performed on PBMCs. These receptors all come from a human donor in good health (CMV status not recorded). Some clones in this sample may be carry-over from other donors' samples. Both conserved end residues are part of each CDR3. D genes are given only for firm matches. The listing skips clone size in some rows; elsewhere it reads once, few, many or a size class.

TRBJ2-3 - TRBV29-1 - TGCAGCGTTGAGTGGAGTAGCACAGATACGCAGTATTTT CSVEWSSTDTQYF
TRBJ2-5 many TRBV6-6 - TGTGCCAGCAGTTACTCGGCCCCCAGGGGAGAGACCCAGTACTTC CASSYSAPRGETQYF
TRBJ2-3 many TRBV6-1 - TGTGCCAGCACCCAGAGAGGGGGGGGCGCAGATACGCAGTATTTT CASTQRGGGADTQYF
TRBJ2-5 many TRBV12-3/TRBV12-4 - TGTGCCAGCAGTCCCCAAGGGAGGAGGGCAACCCAGTACTTC CASSPQGRRATQYF
TRBJ2-1 few TRBV7-9 - TGTGCCAGCAGCCCCGAAGGGGGGGACTACGGTCGCTATGAGCAGTTCTTC CASSPEGGDYGRYEQFF
TRBJ2-2 few TRBV6-4 TRBD2 TGTGCCAGCAGAGTGGATAGCGGGAGTGTATCCGGGGAGCTGTTTTTT CASRVDSGSVSGELFF
TRBJ1-1 many TRBV7-9 - TGTGCCAGCAGCTTAACGTGGGCGAGTGAAGCTTTCTTT CASSLTWASEAFF
TRBJ1-1 many TRBV7-2 TRBD1 TGTGCCACCCAACCGACAGGGAAAGGCACTGAAGCTTTCTTT CATQPTGKGTEAFF
TRBJ2-7 - TRBV4-2 - TGTGCCAGCAGCCAAGCTCCTTGGGCGTACGAGCAGTACTTC CASSQAPWAYEQYF
TRBJ2-1 many TRBV4-2 TRBD1 TGTGCCAGCAGCCCGGGCTGGGACAGGGATAACAATGAGCAGTTCTTC CASSPGWDRDNNEQFF
TRBJ2-3 many TRBV12-3/TRBV12-4 - TGTGCCAGCAGCAGGACAGGGAGGGTAGATACGCAGTATTTT CASSRTGRVDTQYF
TRBJ2-1 many TRBV7-6 TRBD1 TGTGCCAGCAGCTTGCGCGCGGGGACAGGGCTTGTCGGTGAGCAGTTCTTC CASSLRAGTGLVGEQFF
TRBJ2-3 few TRBV3-1 - TGTGCCAGCAGCCAGGGGTTGGAGGACCTTAGCACAGATACGCAGTATTTT CASSQGLEDLSTDTQYF
TRBJ2-1 few TRBV6-4 - TGTGCCAGCAGTGACTCATCACAGTACAATGAGCAGTTCTTC CASSDSSQYNEQFF
TRBJ2-2 many TRBV4-1 TRBD1 TGCGCCAGCAGCCTTCGCCGGGACAGGGGAAGAGGCACCGGGGAGCTGTTTTTT CASSLRRDRGRGTGELFF
TRBJ1-5 many TRBV7-9 - TGTGCCAGCAGCTCCCCAGTTAGCAATCAGCCCCAGCATTTT CASSSPVSNQPQHF
TRBJ2-5 - TRBV24-1 - TGTGCCACCAGTGATGCTCCAGGGCGTGGGGAGACCCAGTACTTC CATSDAPGRGETQYF
TRBJ2-7 many TRBV5-1 TRBD1 TGCGCCAGCAGGAGGGGACAGGGGGAAAGCTCCTACGAGCAGTACTTC CASRRGQGESSYEQYF
TRBJ2-3 many TRBV11-2 TRBD2 TGTGCCAGCAGCCGGACTAGCGGGCTCACAGATACGCAGTATTTT CASSRTSGLTDTQYF
TRBJ2-1 few TRBV20-1 TRBD2 TGCAGTGCTAGAGATGTCGCGGGAGGTACCTACAATGAGCAGTTCTTC CSARDVAGGTYNEQFF
TRBJ1-2 - TRBV7-9 - TGTGCCACCACTGGGTCTAACTATGGCTACACCTTC CATTGSNYGYTF
TRBJ2-7 - TRBV5-6 TRBD2 TGTGCCAGCAGCTGGGCCAGCGGGGGGATCTACGAGCAGTACTTC CASSWASGGIYEQYF
TRBJ1-6 - TRBV10-3 TRBD1 TGTGCCATCAGTGCAAGAGGGACAGGGGGTTCACCCCTCCACTTT CAISARGTGGSPLHF
TRBJ1-5 many TRBV12-3/TRBV12-4 - TGTGCCAGCAGCTTCGGGACTCGAGGGGGATATAGCAATCAGCCCCAGCATTTT CASSFGTRGGYSNQPQHF
TRBJ2-4 many TRBV10-3 - TGTGCCATCAGTGAGTCCTGGACATATGAAAAAAACATTCAGTACTTC CAISESWTYEKNIQYF
TRBJ2-2 few TRBV20-1 TRBD2 TGCAGTGCTAGAGCTAGACTAGCGGGGATGAACACCGGGGAGCTGTTTTTT CSARARLAGMNTGELFF
TRBJ1-3 many TRBV28 - TGTGCCAGCAGTCCCTGGACGGTCTCTGGAAACACCATATATTTT CASSPWTVSGNTIYF
TRBJ2-3 many TRBV7-8 - TGTGCCAGCAGCTTAGCGTTGGGCACGCAGTATTTT CASSLALGTQYF
TRBJ2-2 - TRBV27 - TGTGCCAGCAGTCTGTCTAGAGACACCGGGGAGCTGTTTTTT CASSLSRDTGELFF
TRBJ2-3 - TRBV2 TRBD2 TGTGCCAGCAGGGCGCTAGCGGGAGTGGCAGATACGCAGTATTTT CASRALAGVADTQYF
TRBJ2-3 - TRBV28 TRBD2 TGTGCCAGCAGCATGGGTGGACTAGCGGAGACCACAGATACGCAGTATTTT CASSMGGLAETTDTQYF
TRBJ2-7 many TRBV19 TRBD1 TGTGCCAGTAGCAACGGGACAGGGATTAACGAGCAGTACTTC CASSNGTGINEQYF
TRBJ2-3 - TRBV20-1 TRBD1 TGCAGCGGAAGACAGGGGGCAGATACGCAGTATTTT CSGRQGADTQYF
TRBJ1-1 - TRBV2 - TGTGCCAGCAGTGAGTGGGGCCGTGGGGGCACTGAAGCTTTCTTT CASSEWGRGGTEAFF
TRBJ2-2 many TRBV6-6 TRBD1 TGTGCCAGCAGTTATGGACAGGGGGCGGGTACCGGGGAGCTGTTTTTT CASSYGQGAGTGELFF
TRBJ2-1 many TRBV19 - TGTGCCAGTAGTCAACGCCATGAGCGTTCCTACAATGAGCAGTTCTTC CASSQRHERSYNEQFF
TRBJ1-1 - TRBV5-6 TRBD1 TGTGCCAGCAGCAGACAGGGGATCACTGAAGCTTTCTTT CASSRQGITEAFF
TRBJ2-6 few TRBV29-1 TRBD1 TGCAGCGTTGAAGATTCTAAGGGGACAGTGCTTGGGGCCAACGTCCTGACTTTC CSVEDSKGTVLGANVLTF
TRBJ2-1 few TRBV5-1 TRBD2 TGCGCCAGCAGCTTGGCTAGCGGGGTAGTATACAATGAGCAGTTCTTC CASSLASGVVYNEQFF
TRBJ1-5 many TRBV20-1 - TGCAGTTCCTCGGACAGTAGCAATCAGCCCCAGCATTTT CSSSDSSNQPQHF
TRBJ2-7 many TRBV7-3 TRBD2 TGTGCCAGCAGCTTGGGCAACGGGAGGGCCTACGAGCAGTACTTC CASSLGNGRAYEQYF
TRBJ2-7 - TRBV15 TRBD2 TGTGCCACCAGCAGAGAGACTAGCGGTACCCTTCGCTACGAGCAGTACTTC CATSRETSGTLRYEQYF
TRBJ1-2 few TRBV29-1 TRBD1 TGCAGCGTTGTTGGGACAGGGGTGCGTGGCTACACCTTC CSVVGTGVRGYTF
TRBJ2-7 - TRBV29-1 - TGCAGCGTTGAAGATCAGGGGAGAGGGCAGTACTTC CSVEDQGRGQYF
TRBJ2-7 many TRBV5-5 TRBD1 TGTGCCAGCAGCTCCGACAGGGGGGCCTACGAGCAGTACTTC CASSSDRGAYEQYF
TRBJ2-7 few TRBV20-1 TRBD2 TGCAGTGCTAGGAGTCGGGGGGGGGCACCTTACGAGCAGTACTTC CSARSRGGAPYEQYF
TRBJ1-3 many TRBV28 - TGTGCCAGCTCGTCGGGCGCGGCAGGAAGAAACACCATATATTTT CASSSGAAGRNTIYF
TRBJ1-5 few TRBV6-1 - TGTGCCAGCAGTGCCGGGACATTTGATCAGCCCCAGCATTTT CASSAGTFDQPQHF
TRBJ1-5 many TRBV5-5 TRBD1 TGTGCCAGCAGCTCCCGGGACAGTGTGAATCAGCCCCAGCATTTT CASSSRDSVNQPQHF
TRBJ2-1 many TRBV7-3 - TGTGCCAGCAGCTTAGATTGGGGGGCGGGGCAGTTCTTC CASSLDWGAGQFF
TRBJ2-1 many TRBV10-3 TRBD2 TGTGCCATCAGTGTCGGACTAGCGGGGGGGGCTGAGCAGTTCTTC CAISVGLAGGAEQFF
TRBJ2-7 few TRBV19 - TGTGCCAGTAGTATATCCGACTTCCGATACGAGCAGTACTTC CASSISDFRYEQYF
TRBJ1-1 few TRBV6-1 - TGTGCCAGCAGTGAAGTTACAGGGAGAGCTTTCTTT CASSEVTGRAFF
TRBJ2-5 many TRBV7-7 - TGTGCTAGCAGCTTAGCAGAGGGGACGGAGACCCAGTACTTC CASSLAEGTETQYF
TRBJ1-1 many TRBV5-5 - TGTGCCAGCAGCTTGGCGGGTGGAGGGGACACTGAAGCTTTCTTT CASSLAGGGDTEAFF
TRBJ2-2 many TRBV28 TRBD2 TGTGCCAGCAGTCCGGGACTAGCAGGGCCGGGGGAGCTGTTTTTT CASSPGLAGPGELFF
TRBJ2-5 many TRBV28 TRBD1 TGTGCCAGCAGCTTGGCCAGGGGACAGGGGGTACCAGAGACCCAGTACTTC CASSLARGQGVPETQYF
TRBJ1-1 many TRBV11-3 - TGTGCCAGCAGCGGAGGGGGTTTAAGCACTGAAGCTTTCTTT CASSGGGLSTEAFF
TRBJ1-6 - TRBV7-3 - TGTGCCAGCAGCTTTGAGGGGCGAGGGTCACCCCTCCACTTT CASSFEGRGSPLHF